The 24 T cell receptor beta chains listed next were all sequenced from one sample in a study of T cells in Graves' hyperthyroidism and ophthalmopathy. Amplified TCR beta CDR3 regions came from RNA transcripts. The primer set for the first-round RT-PCR of the TCR CDR3 was HTBI. Using its own MiXCR run on the multiplex PCR reads, TCRdb lists one record per CDR3 protein. The sample includes hundreds of thousands of distinct CDR3 sequences, 14% seen only once; the top ten take about 22%. Sequencing used blood. Receptor source: a woman aged 25 to 39 with Graves' hyperthyroidism.

The chain joins TRBV3-1 to TRBJ2-5; 8 positions agree with TRBD2. Per germline, CDR1 LGHDT and CDR2 YNNKEL (reference sequence). Losses at the gene ends were 1 base for V and 4 bases for J; bases not matched to a gene: 11. This CDR3 contains 17 residues. CDR3 nucleotide sequence: TGTGCCAGCAGCCAAGTAATTGGGCGGGAGGAGGCAGAGACCCAGTACTTC. Translated, it gives CASSQVIGREEAETQYF.

This clonotype was detected a few times. J is TRBJ2-2 and V is TRBV11-1, with D maybe TRBD1 (6 bases). The CDR3 is made up of 17 amino acids. Per the germline V gene, CDR1 is SGHAT and CDR2 is FQDESV (reference sequence). Trimming took 6 bases from V and 4 from J, leaving 21 bases between them. The CDR3 here is CASRSRGGLEGTGELFF. In DNA form, the CDR3 reads TGTGCCAGCAGGTCGAGAGGGGGATTGGAAGGCACCGGGGAGCTGTTTTTT.

In its sample, this clonotype was seen many times. V usage is TRBV28 and J usage is TRBJ1-4, with D possibly TRBD1 on 6 matching bases. Germline CDR1 is MDHEN and CDR2 is SYDVKM. Between the trimmed V and J ends, which lost 6 bases and 5 bases, there was a span of 25 bases. CDR3 size: 18 residues. The CDR3 nucleotides read TGTGCCAGCAGACGGAACAGGGTTCCCCTGCAACGGAATGAAAAACTGTTTTTT. It is translated as CASRRNRVPLQRNEKLFF.

As concerns this clonotype: Given a much more abundant clone one base away, this may be a read error. This chain's CDR3 is CSASLAPSYNEQFF. Written as DNA, the CDR3 is TGCAGTGCTTCCCTAGCCCCCTCCTACAATGAGCAGTTCTTC. The rearrangement joins TRBV20-1 to TRBJ2-1; D may be TRBD2 (5 bases). CDR3 length: 14 amino acids. The ends were cut back, 5 bases at V and 0 bases at J, with 11 bases in the middle. The V gene's germline CDR1 is DFQATT and CDR2 SNEGSKA (reference sequence).

This sequence joins TRBV18 and TRBJ2-7; D uncertain. This CDR3 comprises 13 residues. Germline V gene lookup returns CDR1 KGHSH and CDR2 LQKENI. The V gene lost 2 bases and the J gene lost 5 bases, with 10 bases spanning the gap. CDR3 in amino acids: CASSPGIKDEQYF. The CDR3 bases are TGTGCCAGCTCACCAGGGATTAAGGACGAGCAGTACTTC.

This chain uses TRBV6-1 with TRBJ2-7; tentatively, D is TRBD1 (6 bases). Germline lookup yields CDR1 MNHNS and CDR2 SASEGT. V lost 4 bases and J lost 4, with 11 bases in between. The CDR3 is 13 amino acids. CDR3 region: CASSAGTQYEQYF. The CDR3 bases are TGTGCCAGCAGTGCCGGGACACAGTACGAGCAGTACTTC.

This clonotype was observed a handful of times. The gene calls are TRBV7-2 and TRBJ1-5; weak D call: TRBD1 (5 bases). The CDR3 length is 16 residues. V was shortened by 5 bases and J by 2 bases, with 16 bases between the two germline ends. CDR1 SGHTA and CDR2 FQGNSA come from the germline V gene. CDR3 bases: TGTGCCAGCAGCCCCAGAGGGGTGAGGGGCAATCAGCCCCAGCATTTT. It translates to CASSPRGVRGNQPQHF.

This clonotype has more than one count but fewer than ten. V and J are TRBV11-2 and TRBJ2-5; TRBD2 might be the D (6 bases). The germline gives CDR1 SGHAT, CDR2 FQNNGV. The CDR3 runs 15 residues. The ends were cut back, 1 base at V and 2 bases at J, with 11 bases in the middle. The CDR3 loop reads CASSLVLRDQETQYF. The CDR3, as DNA: TGTGCCAGCAGCTTAGTTTTGCGGGATCAAGAGACCCAGTACTTC.

This clonotype was observed many times. The CDR3 DNA sequence: TGTGCCAGCAGACTCATGGGGTTCCGCTACGAGCAGTACTTC. The encoded protein is CASRLMGFRYEQYF. V and J are TRBV28 and TRBJ2-7; no reliable D call. In germline, CDR1 is MDHEN, CDR2 SYDVKM. V lost 6 bases and J 3 bases, leaving 15 bases between the germline ends. CDR3 length: 14 residues.

CDR3 DNA: TGCAGTGCTAGATTGACTAGTTCCGAGCAGTTCTTC. Protein: CSARLTSSEQFF. The rearrangement links TRBV20-1 to TRBJ2-1; a weak D match, TRBD2 (6 bases). This CDR3 region has 12 residues. Per the germline V gene, CDR1 is DFQATT and CDR2 is SNEGSKA (reference sequence). V lost 2 bases and J lost 10, with 12 bases in between.

This clonotype was picked up a small number of times. V gene TRBV2 combines with J gene TRBJ1-2; D not resolved. The CDR3 spans 13 residues. Germline V lookup: CDR1 SNHLY, CDR2 FYNNEI. V was pared by 6 bases and J by 4 bases, with 12 bases between. In DNA form, the CDR3 reads TGTGCCAGCAGGCCCGACGGCCCCTATGGCTACACCTTC. Amino acid sequence: CASRPDGPYGYTF.

This clonotype was counted once. The chain couples TRBV7-8 to TRBJ2-7, with D uncertain. The V gene lost 7 bases and the J gene lost 7 bases, with 14 bases spanning the gap. This CDR3 comprises 12 residues. From germline, CDR1 is SGHVS and CDR2 FQNEAQ. CDR3 DNA sequence: TGTGCCAGCACCCCACCTAACGGAGAGCAGTACTTC. Protein product: CASTPPNGEQYF.

This clonotype was seen repeatedly, ten times or more. The CDR3 loop is CASSLSGTKTDTQYF. The CDR3 coding sequence is TGTGCCAGCTCACTGTCGGGGACTAAGACAGATACGCAGTATTTT. The rearrangement links TRBV18 to TRBJ2-3; 7 nucleotides agree with TRBD2. Germline CDR1 reads KGHSH; CDR2 reads LQKENI. The CDR3 length is 15 residues. Unmatched junction bases numbered 7, after V lost 4 bases and J lost 3 bases.

The chain uses TRBV28 and TRBJ2-7; 7 positions match TRBD1. Germline CDR1 is MDHEN and CDR2 is SYDVKM. The CDR3 consists of 16 residues. V shed 3 bases and J 0 bases; nucleotides not matched to a gene: 8. Here the CDR3 reads CASSFPTPGGSYEQYF. For the CDR3, the DNA is TGTGCCAGCAGTTTCCCCACCCCAGGGGGCTCCTACGAGCAGTACTTC.

The table lists this clonotype with many counts. The chain is built from TRBV7-2 and TRBJ1-5; D unclear. CDR3 length equals 15 residues. Trimming took 1 base from V and 2 from J, leaving 9 bases between them. Germline V gene sequence: CDR1 SGHTA, CDR2 FQGNSA. The CDR3 region has the DNA TGTGCCAGCAGCTTAGAGGGTCTGGGCAATCAGCCCCAGCATTTT. This sequence encodes CASSLEGLGNQPQHF.

This clonotype showed up many times. In nucleotides, the CDR3 is TGTGCCAGCAGCGCCCCCGAGGGGATCCAGGAGACCCAGTACTTC. Translating gives CASSAPEGIQETQYF. V is TRBV12-3 or TRBV12-4 and J is TRBJ2-5, with D possibly being TRBD1 or TRBD2 (5 bases each). V lost 6 bases and J lost 5, with 19 bases in between. This CDR3 has 15 residues.

This clonotype was found many times. V gene TRBV7-2 combines with J gene TRBJ2-2; D call uncertain. Germline loops: CDR1 SGHTA, CDR2 FQGNSA. Trimming took 1 base from V and 5 from J, leaving 11 bases between them. This CDR3 has 15 amino acids. The CDR3 loop is CASSLDSSKTGELFF. As DNA, the CDR3 is TGTGCCAGCAGCTTAGATTCGAGTAAGACCGGGGAGCTGTTTTTT.

This chain joins TRBV5-6 and TRBJ1-5; D may be TRBD1 (6 bases). The germline V gene has CDR1 SGHDT and CDR2 YYEEEE. Trimming took 4 bases from V and 6 from J, leaving 14 bases between them. The CDR3 has 14 amino acids. The CDR3 loop reads CASSGGQFGQPQHF. The CDR3 nucleotides are TGTGCCAGCAGCGGTGGACAGTTCGGTCAGCCCCAGCATTTT.

This clonotype was recorded at least ten times. This sequence joins TRBV6-1 and TRBJ2-5; D gene ambiguous. Between the trimmed V and J ends, which lost 5 bases and 5 bases, there was a span of 30 bases. The CDR3 is 19 amino acids. Germline CDR1 MNHNS, CDR2 SASEGT. The CDR3 sequence is CASSYYGSSTLGRLETQYF. CDR3 DNA: TGTGCCAGCAGTTATTACGGATCATCTACTCTCGGCAGGCTGGAGACCCAGTACTTC.

This clonotype was observed a few times. This chain connects TRBV4-2 to TRBJ1-1, with D possibly TRBD1 on 6 matching bases. Germline V lookup: CDR1 LGHNA, CDR2 YNFKEQ. This CDR3 comprises 15 residues. Trimming took off 0 bases at V and 5 bases at J, with 13 bases between the two ends. The CDR3: CASSQDRGPGTEAFF. Here the CDR3 DNA reads TGTGCCAGCAGCCAAGATCGGGGGCCGGGTACTGAAGCTTTCTTT.

In its sample, this clonotype was seen many times. V is TRBV29-1 and J is TRBJ1-1; D ambiguous. The germline gives CDR1 SQVTM, CDR2 ANQGSEA. V was pared by 2 bases and J by 11 bases, with 18 bases between. This CDR3 is built from 13 residues. CDR3 loop: CSVENFPPSGAFF. CDR3 DNA: TGCAGCGTTGAAAATTTCCCCCCCTCGGGGGCTTTCTTT.

The table lists this clonotype with many counts. The chain recombines TRBV15 with TRBJ1-1, with 8 positions matching TRBD1. This CDR3 region has 15 residues. The V segment lost 0 bases and the J segment 7 bases; nucleotides outside the gene matches: 7. Germline V gene sequence: CDR1 LNHNV, CDR2 YYDKDF (reference sequence). CDR3 DNA sequence: TGTGCCACCAGCAGAGATCGGCAGGGGGCTAGTGAAGCTTTCTTT. Translated, it gives CATSRDRQGASEAFF.

Regarding this clonotype: Being one base from a much bigger clone, this may be a read error. V gene TRBV7-2 combines with J gene TRBJ2-7; TRBD1 agrees at 11 bases. The germline V gene encodes CDR1 SGHTA and CDR2 FQGNSA. This CDR3 contains 15 residues. The CDR3 is CASSFGTGGTYEQHF. For the CDR3, the DNA is TGTGCCAGCAGCTTTGGGACAGGGGGAACCTACGAGCAGCACTTC.

This clonotype has ten or more counts. The chain recombines TRBV7-2 with TRBJ1-5; D uncertain. The germline CDR1 and CDR2 sequences are SGHTA and FQGNSA. The CDR3 has 13 amino acids. V was trimmed by 5 bases and J by 6 bases, leaving 11 bases between them. Here the CDR3 DNA reads TGTGCCAGCAGCCCCTTACGGCTTCAGCCCCAGCATTTT. Translating it yields CASSPLRLQPQHF. The full variable domain, its missing parts supplied by reference TRBV7-2 and TRBJ1-5, is GAGVSQSPSNKVTEKGKDVELRCDPISGHTALYWYRQSLGQGLEFLIYFQGNSAPDKSGLPSDRFSAERTGGSVSTLTIQRTQQEDSAVYLCASSPLRLQPQHFGDGTRLSIL.